This T cell receptor beta chain derives from a study of shared clonotypes between healthy human individuals. Notes on this clone: The antigen remains undetermined.

The V end lost 5 bases, the J end lost 5 bases, and 16 bases lay between the germline ends. The length of the CDR3 is 15 residues. CDR1 SGHTA and CDR2 FQGTGA come from the germline V gene. Notes on the study in general: An expected dependence of interdonor clonotype sharing on sequencing depth was noted.

Clones were read by immunoSEQ multiplex PCR, and TCRdb kept only the in-frame ones, dropping some. The table has about 1.4 million clones, approximately 97% seen once; the top ten hold roughly 1.1%. J is TRBJ2-1 and V is TRBV7-3, with D maybe TRBD2 (6 bases). The source of this sequence is a man aged 25 to 45 in good health. Material: naive CD4+ T cells sorted from blood. The sample's subset: CD45RA+ positively selected. CDR3 nucleotides: TGTGCCAGCAGCCGGGACTCCCCTCTCCACAATGAGCAGTTCTTC. Protein: CASSRDSPLHNEQFF.